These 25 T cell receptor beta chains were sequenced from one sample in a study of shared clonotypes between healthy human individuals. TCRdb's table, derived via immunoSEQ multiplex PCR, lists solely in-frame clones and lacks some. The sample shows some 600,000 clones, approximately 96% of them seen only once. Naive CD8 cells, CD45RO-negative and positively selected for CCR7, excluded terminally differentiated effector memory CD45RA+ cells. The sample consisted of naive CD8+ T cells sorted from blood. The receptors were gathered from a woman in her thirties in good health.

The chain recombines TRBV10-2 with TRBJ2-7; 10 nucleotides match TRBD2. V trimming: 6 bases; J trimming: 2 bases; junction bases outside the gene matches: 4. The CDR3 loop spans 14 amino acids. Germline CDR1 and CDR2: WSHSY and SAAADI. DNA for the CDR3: TGCGCCAGCAGACAAGCGGGAGGGCCCTACGAGCAGTACTTC. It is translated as CASRQAGGPYEQYF.

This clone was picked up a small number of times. CDR3: CASSEIQPQHF. In DNA form, the CDR3 reads TGTGCCAGCAGTGAGATTCAGCCCCAGCATTTT. The rearrangement links TRBV6-1 to TRBJ1-5; D call uncertain. Trimming shortened V by 3 bases and J by 6 bases, and 3 bases separated the two germline ends. Per germline, CDR1 MNHNS and CDR2 SASEGT. The CDR3 has 11 amino acids.

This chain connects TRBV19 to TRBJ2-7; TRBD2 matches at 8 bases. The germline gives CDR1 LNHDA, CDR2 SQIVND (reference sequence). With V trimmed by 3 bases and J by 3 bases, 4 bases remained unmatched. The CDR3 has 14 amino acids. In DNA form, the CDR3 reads TGTGCCAGTAGTATGGCAGCGGGAGACTACGAGCAGTACTTC. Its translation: CASSMAAGDYEQYF.

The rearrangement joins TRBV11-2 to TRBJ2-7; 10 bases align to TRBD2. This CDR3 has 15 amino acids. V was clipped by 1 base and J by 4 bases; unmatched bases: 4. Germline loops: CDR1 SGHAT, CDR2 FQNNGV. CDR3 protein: CASSLVTSGSYEQYF. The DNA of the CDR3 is TGTGCCAGCAGCTTAGTGACTAGCGGGTCTTACGAGCAGTACTTC.

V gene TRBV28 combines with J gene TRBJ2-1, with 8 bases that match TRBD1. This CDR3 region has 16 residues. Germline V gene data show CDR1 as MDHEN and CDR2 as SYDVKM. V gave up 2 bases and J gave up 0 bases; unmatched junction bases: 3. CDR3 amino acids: CASSLTTGGSYNEQFF. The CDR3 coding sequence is TGTGCCAGCAGTTTAACAACAGGGGGCTCCTACAATGAGCAGTTCTTC.

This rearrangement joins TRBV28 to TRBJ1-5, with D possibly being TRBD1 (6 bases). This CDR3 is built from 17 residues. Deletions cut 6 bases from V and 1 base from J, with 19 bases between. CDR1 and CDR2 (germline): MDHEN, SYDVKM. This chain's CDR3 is CASRLKSSRGSNQPQHF. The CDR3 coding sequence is TGTGCCAGCAGACTTAAGTCCTCCAGGGGCAGCAATCAGCCCCAGCATTTT.

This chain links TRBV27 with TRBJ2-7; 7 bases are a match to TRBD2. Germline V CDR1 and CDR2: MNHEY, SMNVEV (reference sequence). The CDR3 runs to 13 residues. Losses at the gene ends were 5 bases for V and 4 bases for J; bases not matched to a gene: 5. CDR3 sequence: CASSANSGYEQYF. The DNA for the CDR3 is TGTGCCAGCAGTGCAAATAGCGGGTACGAGCAGTACTTC.

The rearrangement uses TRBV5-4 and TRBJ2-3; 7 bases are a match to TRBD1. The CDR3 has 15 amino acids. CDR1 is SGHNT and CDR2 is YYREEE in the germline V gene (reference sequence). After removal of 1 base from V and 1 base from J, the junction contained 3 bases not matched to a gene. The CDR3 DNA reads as TGTGCCAGCAGCTTGAGCACAGGGGGCACAGATACGCAGTATTTT. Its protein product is CASSLSTGGTDTQYF. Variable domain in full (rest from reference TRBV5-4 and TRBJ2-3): ETGVTQSPTHLIKTRGQQVTLRCSSQSGHNTVSWYQQALGQGPQFIFQYYREEENGRGNFPPRFSGLQFPNYSSELNVNALELDDSALYLCASSLSTGGTDTQYFGPGTRLTVL.

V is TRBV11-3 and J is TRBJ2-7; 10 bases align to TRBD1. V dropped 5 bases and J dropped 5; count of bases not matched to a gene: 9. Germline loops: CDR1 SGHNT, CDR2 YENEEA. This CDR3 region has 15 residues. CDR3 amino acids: CASSQRRDRGHEQYF. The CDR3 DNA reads TGTGCCAGCAGCCAACGCCGGGACAGGGGCCACGAGCAGTACTTC. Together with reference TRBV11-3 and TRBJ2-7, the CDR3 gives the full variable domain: EAGVVQSPRYKIIEKKQPVAFWCNPISGHNTLYWYLQNLGQGPELLIRYENEEAVDDSQLPKDRFSAERLKGVDSTLKIQPAELGDSAVYLCASSQRRDRGHEQYFGPGTRLTVT.

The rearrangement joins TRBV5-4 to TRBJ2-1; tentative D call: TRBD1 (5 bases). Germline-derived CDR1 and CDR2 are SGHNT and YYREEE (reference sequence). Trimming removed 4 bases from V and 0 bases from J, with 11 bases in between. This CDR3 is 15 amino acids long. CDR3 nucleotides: TGTGCCAGCAGCGGCACAGGCCGCTCCTACAATGAGCAGTTCTTC. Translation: CASSGTGRSYNEQFF.

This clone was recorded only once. CDR3 sequence reads: CASGLTLAESPETQYF. The CDR3 DNA follows: TGTGCTAGTGGTTTGACGCTAGCGGAGAGCCCGGAGACCCAGTACTTC. J is TRBJ2-5 and V is TRBV12-5; 7 bases fit TRBD2. The germline gives CDR1 LGHNT, CDR2 FRNRAP. Trimming removed 2 bases from V and 5 bases from J; junction bases left unmatched: 11. This CDR3 region has 16 residues.

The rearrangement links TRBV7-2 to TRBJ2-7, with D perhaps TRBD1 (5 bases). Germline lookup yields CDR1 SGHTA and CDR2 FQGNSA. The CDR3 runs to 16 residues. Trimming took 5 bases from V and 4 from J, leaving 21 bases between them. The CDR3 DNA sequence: TGTGCCAGCAGCCTAGGCCGAGTAGGGGTGAGGTACGAGCAGTACTTC. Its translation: CASSLGRVGVRYEQYF.

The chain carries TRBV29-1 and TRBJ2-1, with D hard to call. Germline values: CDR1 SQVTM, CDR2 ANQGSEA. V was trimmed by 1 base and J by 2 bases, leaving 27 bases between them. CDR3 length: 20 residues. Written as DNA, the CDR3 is TGCAGCGTTGAAGGGGCCCCGTTCCTAGGAGAGACGGTGGCCTACAATGAGCAGTTCTTC. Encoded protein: CSVEGAPFLGETVAYNEQFF.

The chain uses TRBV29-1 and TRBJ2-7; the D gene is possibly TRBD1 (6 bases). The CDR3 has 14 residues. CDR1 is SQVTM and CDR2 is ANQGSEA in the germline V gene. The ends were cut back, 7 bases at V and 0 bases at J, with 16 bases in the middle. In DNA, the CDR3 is TGCAGCGCCCTGACAGGTTCAACCTCCTACGAGCAGTACTTC. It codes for CSALTGSTSYEQYF.

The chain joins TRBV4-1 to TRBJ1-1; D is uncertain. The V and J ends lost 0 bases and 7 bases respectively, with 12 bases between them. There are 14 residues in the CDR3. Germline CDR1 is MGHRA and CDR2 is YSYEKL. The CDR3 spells CASSQDFMSGEAFF. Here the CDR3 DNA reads TGCGCCAGCAGCCAAGATTTCATGTCAGGTGAAGCTTTCTTT.

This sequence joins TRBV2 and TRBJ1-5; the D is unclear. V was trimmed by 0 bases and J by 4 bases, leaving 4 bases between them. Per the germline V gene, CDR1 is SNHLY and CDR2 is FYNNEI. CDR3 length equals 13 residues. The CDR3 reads CASSEAGNQPQHF. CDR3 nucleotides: TGTGCCAGCAGTGAAGCGGGGAATCAGCCCCAGCATTTT. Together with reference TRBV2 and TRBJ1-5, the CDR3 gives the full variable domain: EPEVTQTPSHQVTQMGQEVILRCVPISNHLYFYWYRQILGQKVEFLVSFYNNEISEKSEIFDDQFSVERPDGSNFTLKIRSTKLEDSAMYFCASSEAGNQPQHFGDGTRLSIL.

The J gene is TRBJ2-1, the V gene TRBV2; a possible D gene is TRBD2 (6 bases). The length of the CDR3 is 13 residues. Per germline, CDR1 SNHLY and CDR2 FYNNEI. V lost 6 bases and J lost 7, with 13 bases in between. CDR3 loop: CASRLAMGNEQFF. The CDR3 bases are TGTGCCAGCAGGCTAGCGATGGGGAATGAGCAGTTCTTC.

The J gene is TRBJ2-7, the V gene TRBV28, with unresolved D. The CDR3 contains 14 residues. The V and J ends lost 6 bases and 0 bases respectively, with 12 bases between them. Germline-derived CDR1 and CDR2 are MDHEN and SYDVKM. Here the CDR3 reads CASRPYTSSYEQYF. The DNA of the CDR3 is TGTGCCAGCAGGCCATACACGAGCTCCTACGAGCAGTACTTC. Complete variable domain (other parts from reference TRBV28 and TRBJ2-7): DVKVTQSSRYLVKRTGEKVFLECVQDMDHENMFWYRQDPGLGLRLIYFSYDVKMKEKGDIPEGYSVSREKKERFSLILESASTNQTSMYLCASRPYTSSYEQYFGPGTRLTVT.

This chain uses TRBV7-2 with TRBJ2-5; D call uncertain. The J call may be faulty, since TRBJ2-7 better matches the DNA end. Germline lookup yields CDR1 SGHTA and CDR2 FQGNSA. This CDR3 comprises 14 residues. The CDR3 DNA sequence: TGTGCCAGCAGCTTAACGGCGGCGGCCGGCGAGCAGTACTTC. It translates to CASSLTAAAGEQYF.

The CDR3 DNA sequence: TGTGCCAGCCAACGTGGGGGGTCTCAAAACATTCAGTACTTC. Protein sequence: CASQRGGSQNIQYF. This chain uses TRBV27 with TRBJ2-4; possibly TRBD2 for D (6 bases). CDR1 and CDR2 (germline): MNHEY, SMNVEV (reference sequence). This CDR3 spans 14 amino acids. V was shortened by 8 bases and J by 5 bases, with 16 bases between the two germline ends.

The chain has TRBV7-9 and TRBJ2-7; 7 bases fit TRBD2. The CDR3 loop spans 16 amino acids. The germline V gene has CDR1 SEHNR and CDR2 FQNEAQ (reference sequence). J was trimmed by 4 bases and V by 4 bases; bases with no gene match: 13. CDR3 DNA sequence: TGTGCCAGCAGCTCACCTGTTGCGGGAGCAGGTTACGAGCAGTACTTC. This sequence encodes CASSSPVAGAGYEQYF.

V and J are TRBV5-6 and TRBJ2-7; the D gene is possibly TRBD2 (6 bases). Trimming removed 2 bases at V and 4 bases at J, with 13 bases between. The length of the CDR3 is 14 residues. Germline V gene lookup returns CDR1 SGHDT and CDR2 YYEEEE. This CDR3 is CASSFAGRRYEQYF. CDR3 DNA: TGTGCCAGCAGCTTTGCGGGACGGAGGTACGAGCAGTACTTC.

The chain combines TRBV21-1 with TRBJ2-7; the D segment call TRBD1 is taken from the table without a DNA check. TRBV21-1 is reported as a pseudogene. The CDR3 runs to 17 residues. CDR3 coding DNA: TGTGCCAGCAGCAGAAACAGGGTGAAGGCGACCCTTCGTGAGCAGTACTTC. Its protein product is CASSRNRVKATLREQYF.

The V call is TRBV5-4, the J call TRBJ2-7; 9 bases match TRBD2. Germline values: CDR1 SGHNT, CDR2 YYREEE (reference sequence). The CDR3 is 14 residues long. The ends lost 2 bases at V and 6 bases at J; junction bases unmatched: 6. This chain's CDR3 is CASSFRAGGGEQYF. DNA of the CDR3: TGTGCCAGCAGCTTTAGAGCGGGAGGCGGCGAGCAGTACTTC.

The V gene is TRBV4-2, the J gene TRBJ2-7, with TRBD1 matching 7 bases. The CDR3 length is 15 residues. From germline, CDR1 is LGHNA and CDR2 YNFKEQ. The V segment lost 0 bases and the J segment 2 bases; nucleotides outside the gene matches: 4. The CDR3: CASSQDKGQPYEQYF. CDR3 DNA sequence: TGTGCCAGCAGCCAAGATAAGGGACAGCCCTACGAGCAGTACTTC.